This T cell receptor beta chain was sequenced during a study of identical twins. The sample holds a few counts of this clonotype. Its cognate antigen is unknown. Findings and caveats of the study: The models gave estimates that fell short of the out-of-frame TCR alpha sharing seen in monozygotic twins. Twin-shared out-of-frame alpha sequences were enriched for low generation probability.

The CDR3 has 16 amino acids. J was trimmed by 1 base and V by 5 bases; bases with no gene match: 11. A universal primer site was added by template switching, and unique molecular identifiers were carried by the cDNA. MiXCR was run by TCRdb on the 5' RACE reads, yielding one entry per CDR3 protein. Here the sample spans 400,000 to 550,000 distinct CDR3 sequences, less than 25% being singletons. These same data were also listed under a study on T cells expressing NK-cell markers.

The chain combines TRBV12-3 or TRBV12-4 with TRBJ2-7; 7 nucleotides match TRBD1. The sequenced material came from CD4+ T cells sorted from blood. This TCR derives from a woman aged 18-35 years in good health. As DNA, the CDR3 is TGTGCCAGCAGTCTCCGCTACGGGACAGAATCCTACGAGCAGTACTTC. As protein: CASSLRYGTESYEQYF.